This T cell receptor (beta chain) was identified during a study of blood T cell repertoires in COVID-19. The overall study: Sites in the United States, Italy and Spain provided acute and convalescent COVID-19 samples. Sample material is recorded as cDNA or gDNA derived from T cells, B-cell-depleted T cells, or PBMCs.

The CDR3 has 15 amino acids. Germline loops: CDR1 SGHAT, CDR2 FQNNGV. Germline trimming cut 3 bases from V and 5 bases from J; bases unmatched to any gene: 8. In the source study's methods: Amplifying reference gene primers gave estimates of nucleated cell counts. Measured with immunoSEQ multiplex PCR; TCRdb has only the in-frame clones, and not every one. Clonal size and the V and J genes are those of that table, whereas D and trimming came from the DNA. The repertoire includes more than 95,000 clones, about 91% of them detected once, and approximately 3.7% sits in the top ten. What was sequenced was peripheral blood. V usage is TRBV11-2 and J usage is TRBJ1-1, with 8 bases lining up with TRBD1. The sequence was obtained from a human donor in a cohort sampled during active COVID-19. The CDR3 protein is CASSLQGARKTEAFF. DNA for the CDR3: TGTGCCAGCAGCTTGCAGGGGGCGCGAAAAACTGAAGCTTTCTTT. The full variable domain, rest sourced from reference TRBV11-2 and TRBJ1-1, is EAGVAQSPRYKIIEKRQSVAFWCNPISGHATLYWYQQILGQGPKLLIQFQNNGVVDDSQLPKDRFSAERLKGVDSTLKIQPAKLEDSAVYLCASSLQGARKTEAFFGQGTRLTVV.